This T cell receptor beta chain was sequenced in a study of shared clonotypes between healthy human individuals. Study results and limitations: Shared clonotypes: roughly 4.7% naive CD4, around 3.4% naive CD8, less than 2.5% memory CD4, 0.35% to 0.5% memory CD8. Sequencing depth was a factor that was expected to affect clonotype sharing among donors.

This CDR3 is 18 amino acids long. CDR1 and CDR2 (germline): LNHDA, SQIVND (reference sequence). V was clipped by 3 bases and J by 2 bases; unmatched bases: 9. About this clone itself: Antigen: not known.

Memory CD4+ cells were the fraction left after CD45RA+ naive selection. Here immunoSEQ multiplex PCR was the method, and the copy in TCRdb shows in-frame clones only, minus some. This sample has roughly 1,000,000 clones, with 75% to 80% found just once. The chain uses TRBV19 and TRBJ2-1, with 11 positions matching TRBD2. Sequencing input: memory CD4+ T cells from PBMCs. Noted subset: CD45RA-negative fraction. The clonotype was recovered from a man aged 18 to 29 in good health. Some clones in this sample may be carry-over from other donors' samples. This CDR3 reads CASSIGLAGGAPYNEQFF. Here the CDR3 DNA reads TGTGCCAGTAGTATTGGGCTAGCGGGAGGAGCACCCTACAATGAGCAGTTCTTC.